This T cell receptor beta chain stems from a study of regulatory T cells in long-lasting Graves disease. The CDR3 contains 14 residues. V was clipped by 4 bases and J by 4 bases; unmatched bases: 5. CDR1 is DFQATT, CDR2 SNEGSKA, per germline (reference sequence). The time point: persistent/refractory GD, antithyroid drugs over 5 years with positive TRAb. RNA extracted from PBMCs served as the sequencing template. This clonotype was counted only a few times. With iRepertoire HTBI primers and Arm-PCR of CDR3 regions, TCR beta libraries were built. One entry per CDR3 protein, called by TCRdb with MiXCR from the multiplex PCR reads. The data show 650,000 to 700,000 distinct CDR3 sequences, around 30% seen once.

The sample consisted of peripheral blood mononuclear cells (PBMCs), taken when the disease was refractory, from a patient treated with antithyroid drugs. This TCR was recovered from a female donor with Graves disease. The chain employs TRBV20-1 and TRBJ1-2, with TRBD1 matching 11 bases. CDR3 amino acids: CSATPGQGVYGYTF. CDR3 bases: TGCAGTGCTACGCCGGGACAGGGGGTCTATGGCTACACCTTC.